This section outlines one T cell receptor (beta chain) sequence together with its context. Its antigen is unidentified. The sample has other DNA sequences that encode this CDR3 too. The data belong to a study of CD8+ T cells in alopecia areata. Study overall: The drug, tofacitinib, lasted 6 to 18 months, followed by 6 months off drug.

CDR1 SQVTM and CDR2 ANQGSEA come from the germline V gene. CDR3 length: 12 amino acids. With 7 bases clipped from V and 4 bases from J, the junction kept 4 bases outside the gene matches. Once RNA had been extracted, it was reverse transcribed into cDNA to act as the sequencing template. Repertoires were generated with immunoSEQ multiplex PCR, while TCRdb's copy carries only in-frame clones and drops some. The profile shows roughly 140,000 clones, less than 65% of them singletons. Study-level findings and limits: Compared with mice, patients displayed less clear TCR sharing, possibly for HLA-related reasons. Scalp data also include sequences from resident alphabeta T cells of normal skin.

Peripheral blood samples and lesional scalp punch biopsies were obtained from alopecia areata patients. The sample in question was CD8+ T cells sorted from blood, obtained at week 0. The chain recombines TRBV29-1 with TRBJ2-7, with TRBD1 matching over 10 bases. This TCR was sampled from a human donor with alopecia areata. CDR3 nucleotides: TGCAGCGCTGTGGGACAGGGGTACGAGCAGTACTTC. Encoded protein: CSAVGQGYEQYF.